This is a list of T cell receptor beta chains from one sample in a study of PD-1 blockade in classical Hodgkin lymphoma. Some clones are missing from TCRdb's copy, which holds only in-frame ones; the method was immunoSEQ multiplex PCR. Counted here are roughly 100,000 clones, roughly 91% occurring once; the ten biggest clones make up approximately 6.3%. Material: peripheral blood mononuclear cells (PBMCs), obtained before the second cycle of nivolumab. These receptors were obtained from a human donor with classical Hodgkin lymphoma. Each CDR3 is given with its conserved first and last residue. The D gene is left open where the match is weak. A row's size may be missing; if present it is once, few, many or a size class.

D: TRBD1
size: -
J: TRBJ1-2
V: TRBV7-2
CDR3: CASSATGNGYTF
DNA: TGTGCCAGCAGCGCGACAGGGAATGGCTACACCTTC

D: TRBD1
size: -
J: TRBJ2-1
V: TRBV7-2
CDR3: CASSLGDRGYINEQFF
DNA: TGTGCCAGCAGCTTAGGGGACAGGGGGTATATCAATGAGCAGTTCTTC

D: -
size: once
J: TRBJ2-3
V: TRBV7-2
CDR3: CASSLADRGASDTQYF
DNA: TGTGCCAGCAGCTTAGCGGATCGAGGGGCCAGCGATACGCAGTATTTT

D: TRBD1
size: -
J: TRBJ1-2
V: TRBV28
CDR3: CASSRTGGVNYGYTF
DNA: TGTGCCAGCAGTCGGACAGGGGGAGTTAACTATGGCTACACCTTC

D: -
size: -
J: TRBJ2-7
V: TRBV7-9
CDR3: CASSPVERRSEQYF
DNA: TGTGCCAGCAGCCCCGTGGAACGGCGAAGCGAGCAGTACTTC

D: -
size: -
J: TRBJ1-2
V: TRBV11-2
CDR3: CASSSGGFEGYTF
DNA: TGTGCCAGCAGCTCCGGGGGTTTCGAGGGCTACACCTTC

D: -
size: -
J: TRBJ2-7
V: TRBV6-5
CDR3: CASSYSAATYEQYF
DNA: TGTGCCAGCAGTTACTCAGCAGCTACCTACGAGCAGTACTTC

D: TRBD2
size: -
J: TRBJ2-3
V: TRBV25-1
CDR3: CASRVAGSSTDTQYF
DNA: TGTGCCAGCAGGGTAGCGGGGTCTAGCACAGATACGCAGTATTTT

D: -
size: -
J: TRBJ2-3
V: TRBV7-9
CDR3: CASSLLYDPSSTDTQYF
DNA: TGTGCCAGCAGCTTACTCTATGATCCAAGCAGCACAGATACGCAGTATTTT

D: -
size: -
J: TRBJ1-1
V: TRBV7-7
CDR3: CASSPLDTEAFF
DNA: TGTGCCAGCAGCCCCCTGGACACTGAAGCTTTCTTT

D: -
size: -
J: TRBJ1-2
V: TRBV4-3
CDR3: CASSYTGSFNYGYTF
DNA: TGCGCCAGCAGCTATACAGGTAGTTTTAACTATGGCTACACCTTC

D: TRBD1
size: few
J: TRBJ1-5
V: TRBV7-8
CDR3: CASSGGTAYSNQPQHF
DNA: TGTGCCAGCAGCGGCGGGACAGCTTATAGCAATCAGCCCCAGCATTTT

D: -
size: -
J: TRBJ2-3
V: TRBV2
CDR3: CASSEHPGGTDTQYF
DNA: TGTGCCAGCAGTGAACATCCAGGGGGCACAGATACGCAGTATTTT

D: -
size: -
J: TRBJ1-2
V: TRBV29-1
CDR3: CSVPTESTNYGYTF
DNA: TGCAGCGTTCCTACGGAGAGTACTAACTATGGCTACACCTTC

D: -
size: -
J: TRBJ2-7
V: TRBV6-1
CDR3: CASSLDPSGEEQYF
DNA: TGTGCCAGCAGTTTGGACCCCTCGGGAGAAGAGCAGTACTTC

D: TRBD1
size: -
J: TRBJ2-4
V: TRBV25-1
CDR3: CASSAPRGQGNIQYF
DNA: TGTGCCAGCAGTGCCCCCAGGGGGCAAGGAAACATTCAGTACTTC

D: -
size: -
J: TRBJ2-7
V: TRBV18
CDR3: CASSPSSYEQYF
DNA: TGTGCCAGCTCACCATCCTCCTACGAGCAGTACTTC

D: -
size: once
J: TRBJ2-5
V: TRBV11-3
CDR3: CASSLIAEETQYF
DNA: TGTGCCAGCAGCTTAATAGCGGAAGAGACCCAGTACTTC

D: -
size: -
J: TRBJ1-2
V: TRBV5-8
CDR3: CASSLDGNYGYTF
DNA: TGTGCCAGCAGCTTGGACGGCAACTATGGCTACACCTTC

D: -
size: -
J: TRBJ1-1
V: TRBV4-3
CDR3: CASSHTATTEAFF
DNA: TGCGCCAGCAGCCACACTGCGACTACTGAAGCTTTCTTT

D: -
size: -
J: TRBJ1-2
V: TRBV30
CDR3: CAWSVQKPEGGYTF
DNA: TGTGCCTGGAGTGTACAAAAGCCGGAGGGTGGCTACACCTTC

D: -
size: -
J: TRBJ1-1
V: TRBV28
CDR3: CASSPRVLGNTEAFF
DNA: TGTGCCAGCAGTCCAAGAGTACTGGGGAACACTGAAGCTTTCTTT

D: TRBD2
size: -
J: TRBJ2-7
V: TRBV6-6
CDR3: CASSYSKRGDFEQYF
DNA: TGTGCCAGCAGTTACTCAAAGCGGGGGGATTTCGAGCAGTACTTC

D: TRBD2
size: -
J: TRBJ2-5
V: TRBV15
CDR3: CATSRNPGLGETQYF
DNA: TGTGCCACCAGCAGAAACCCGGGACTAGGAGAGACCCAGTACTTC

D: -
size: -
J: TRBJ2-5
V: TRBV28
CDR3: CASSGLQETQYF
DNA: TGTGCCAGCTCGGGGCTACAAGAGACCCAGTACTTC

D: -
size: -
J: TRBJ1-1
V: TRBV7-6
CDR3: CASSQGTEAFF
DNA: TGTGCCAGCAGCCAGGGCACTGAAGCTTTCTTT

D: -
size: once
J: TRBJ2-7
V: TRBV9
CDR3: CASSSVRGMVYEQYF
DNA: TGTGCCAGCAGCTCCGTTAGGGGAATGGTCTACGAGCAGTACTTC